These T cell receptor beta chains were read from a single sample in a study of graft-versus-host responses after intestinal transplantation. The antigens for these receptors are not known. Here immunoSEQ multiplex PCR was the method, and the copy in TCRdb shows in-frame clones only, minus some. The repertoire consists of around 90,000 clones, with approximately 92% occurring once and the leading ten covering approximately 1.1%. Sample: unstimulated CD8+ T cells sorted from spleen or lymph node cells, taken before transplant. The receptors originated from a human donor who was the organ donor for an intestinal transplant. Both conserved end residues are part of each CDR3. A D gene is named only where the DNA matches it firmly. Not all rows give a size; the values are once, few, many and, for expanded clones, a class.

D	V	J	size	CDR3	DNA
.	TRBV11-2	TRBJ1-4	.	CASRWGGSGEKLFF	TGTGCCAGCAGATGGGGGGGATCGGGAGAAAAACTGTTTTTT
TRBD2	TRBV4-1	TRBJ2-2	once	CASSQDPGGPELFF	TGCGCCAGCAGCCAAGATCCGGGGGGTCCGGAGCTGTTTTTT
TRBD1	TRBV28	TRBJ2-5	once	CASRDRPQETQYF	TGTGCCAGCAGGGACAGGCCCCAAGAGACCCAGTACTTC
.	TRBV2	TRBJ2-1	.	CAREHPRGQNYNEQFF	TGTGCCAGGGAGCATCCCCGAGGACAGAACTACAATGAGCAGTTCTTC
TRBD2	TRBV30	TRBJ2-2	.	CAWSVYRLAGASNTGELFF	TGTGCCTGGAGTGTATATCGACTAGCGGGAGCCTCGAACACCGGGGAGCTGTTTTTT
TRBD2	TRBV2	TRBJ2-7	.	CASSNPLAGAYEQYF	TGTGCCAGCAGTAACCCACTAGCGGGGGCCTACGAGCAGTACTTC
.	TRBV6-5	TRBJ1-5	once	CASGGGGISNQPQHF	TGTGCCAGCGGGGGAGGGGGGATCAGCAATCAGCCCCAGCATTTT
.	TRBV29-1	TRBJ2-6	.	CSVEIAGPGANVLTF	TGCAGCGTTGAAATCGCGGGCCCTGGGGCCAACGTCCTGACTTTC
.	TRBV27	TRBJ1-6	.	CASSFTYNSLLHF	TGTGCCAGCAGTTTCACCTATAATTCACTCCTCCACTTT
.	TRBV5-1	TRBJ2-7	once	CASSLGAGDEQYF	TGCGCCAGCAGCTTGGGGGCAGGGGACGAGCAGTACTTC